These 16 T cell receptor beta chains originate from one sample sequenced in a study of blood T cell repertoires in COVID-19. Sequenced by immunoSEQ multiplex PCR; TCRdb stores in-frame clones only, minus some. The table has about 77,000 clones, around 77% seen once. Sequenced sample: peripheral blood. Source of these receptors: a man between 70 and 80 years old with active or convalescent COVID-19.

The CDR3 coding sequence is TGTGCCAGCAGTGATAAGGACAGGGGAGGAAACACCATATATTTT. This codes for CASSDKDRGGNTIYF. The chain recombines TRBV2 with TRBJ1-3; 9 nucleotides agree with TRBD1. Germline CDR1 is SNHLY and CDR2 is FYNNEI. The length of the CDR3 is 15 residues. Germline trimming cut 3 bases from V and 4 bases from J; bases unmatched to any gene: 4.

This rearrangement joins TRBV3-1 (or the pseudogene TRBV3-2) to TRBJ1-2; no definite D call. The CDR3 sequence is 15 residues long. Trimming took off 0 bases at V and 7 bases at J, with 15 bases between the two ends. Germline CDR1 LGHDT, CDR2 YNNKEL (reference sequence). The CDR3 DNA reads TGTGCCAGCAGCCAAGACGGTCAACCGATACGTGGCTACACCTTC. Translation gives CASSQDGQPIRGYTF.

This clone was picked up a small number of times. The rearrangement joins TRBV9 to TRBJ1-2, with D perhaps matching TRBD1 (6 bases). Germline CDR1 is SGDLS and CDR2 is YYNGEE. V lost 2 bases and J lost 8, with 25 bases in between. This CDR3 has 17 amino acids. The CDR3 DNA reads as TGTGCCAGCAGCGTGCACCCGTCACAGGGCGGGTCTAGGGGCTACACCTTC. It is translated as CASSVHPSQGGSRGYTF.

The chain carries TRBV4-1 and TRBJ2-7, with D perhaps TRBD2 (6 bases). The CDR3 runs to 14 residues. The V and J ends lost 1 base and 6 bases respectively, with 13 bases between them. CDR1 and CDR2 from the germline V gene are MGHRA and YSYEKL. CDR3: CASSQGWGVPEQYF. CDR3 DNA: TGCGCCAGCAGCCAAGGTTGGGGGGTGCCCGAGCAGTACTTC.

This sequence joins TRBV4-2 and TRBJ1-6; 7 bases are a match to TRBD1. V shed 0 bases, J shed 4 bases, and the junction held 6 bases outside the gene matches. The germline gives CDR1 LGHNA, CDR2 YNFKEQ. The CDR3 has 17 residues. The CDR3 DNA sequence: TGTGCCAGCAGCCAAGATTCCGCAGGGGGGTATAATTCACCCCTCCACTTT. Translation gives CASSQDSAGGYNSPLHF.

V usage is TRBV28 and J usage is TRBJ1-4; perhaps TRBD1 as D (5 bases). This CDR3 comprises 16 residues. Germline V gene data show CDR1 as MDHEN and CDR2 as SYDVKM. V was cut by 7 bases and J by 0 bases, with 15 bases left in between. CDR3 sequence: CASTYGTASTNEKLFF. CDR3 in DNA: TGTGCCAGCACCTATGGGACTGCTTCAACTAATGAAAAACTGTTTTTT.

This chain uses TRBV3-1 (or the pseudogene TRBV3-2) with TRBJ1-2; D is unclear. CDR3 length equals 13 residues. The germline CDR1 and CDR2 sequences are LGHDT and YNNKEL (reference sequence). V gave up 1 base and J gave up 5 bases, with 8 bases separating them. This CDR3 reads CASSQGEMYGYTF. As DNA, the CDR3 is TGTGCCAGCAGCCAAGGGGAGATGTATGGCTACACCTTC.

This chain uses TRBV5-1 with TRBJ1-6; D remains unclear. The CDR3 runs to 14 residues. Germline V gene data show CDR1 as SGHRS and CDR2 as YFSETQ. V was trimmed by 2 bases and J by 7 bases, leaving 10 bases between them. CDR3 loop: CASSLTVTNSPLHF. The CDR3 DNA is TGCGCCAGCAGCTTAACAGTTACCAATTCACCCCTCCACTTT.

This clone was counted a few times. The rearrangement links TRBV4-1 to TRBJ2-1, with D tentatively TRBD2 (6 bases). V was clipped by 1 base and J by 10 bases, with 14 bases between them. CDR3 size: 14 residues. Germline V lookup: CDR1 MGHRA, CDR2 YSYEKL. The CDR3 loop is CASSQAGLGGEQFF. CDR3 DNA sequence: TGCGCCAGCAGCCAAGCAGGGTTAGGAGGGGAGCAGTTCTTC.

The V and J genes are TRBV6-6 and TRBJ2-4, with TRBD1 identical over 8 bases. Germline V gives CDR1 MNHNY, CDR2 SVGAGI (reference sequence). V trimming: 6 bases; J trimming: 5 bases; junction bases outside the gene matches: 9. The CDR3 extends over 15 amino acids. The chain's CDR3 is CASSQQGGVENIQYF. The CDR3 DNA reads as TGTGCCAGCAGCCAACAGGGGGGAGTCGAAAACATTCAGTACTTC.

This clone was recorded once. The V gene is TRBV7-8, the J gene TRBJ2-3, with a weak D call TRBD1 (7 bases). The CDR3 length is 16 residues. V shed 4 bases and J shed 2 bases, with 16 bases lying between them. Germline V gene sequence: CDR1 SGHVS, CDR2 FQNEAQ. The CDR3 nucleotides read TGTGCCAGCAGCTCAAGGGCGGGACAGCACACAGATACGCAGTATTTT. Translated: CASSSRAGQHTDTQYF.

J is TRBJ1-1 and V is TRBV12-3 or TRBV12-4; the D gene is possibly TRBD1 (5 bases). V lost 5 bases to trimming and J lost 0 bases, with 7 bases between them. The CDR3 has 13 residues. For the CDR3, the DNA is TGTGCCAGCAGTCCGACAGTGAACACTGAAGCTTTCTTT. Translation: CASSPTVNTEAFF.

The table lists this clone with a count of one. This chain links TRBV3-1 (or the pseudogene TRBV3-2) with TRBJ2-7, with 8 bases that match TRBD2. Germline V CDR1 and CDR2: LGHDT, YNNKEL (reference sequence). The J segment lost 7 bases and the V segment lost 3 bases, leaving 14 bases of the junction unmatched. The length of the CDR3 is 16 residues. CDR3 nucleotides: TGTGCCAGCAGCCATGAGGGGCGGGGGGCCGGTTGGGAGCAGTACTTC. Encoded protein: CASSHEGRGAGWEQYF.

This chain joins TRBV10-3 and TRBJ2-7, with D possibly matching TRBD2 (6 bases). Per the germline V gene, CDR1 is ENHRY and CDR2 is SYGVKD. The ends were cut back, 4 bases at V and 6 bases at J, with 16 bases in the middle. CDR3 length: 14 residues. CDR3: CAISAASGEGEQYF. For the CDR3, the DNA is TGTGCCATCAGTGCGGCTTCGGGAGAGGGCGAGCAGTACTTC.

This chain connects TRBV5-6 to TRBJ1-2; maybe TRBD1 (6 bases). This CDR3 is built from 13 residues. CDR1 is SGHDT, CDR2 YYEEEE, per germline. Trimming removed 4 bases at V and 7 bases at J, with 14 bases between. CDR3 protein: CASSPQGGFGYTF. CDR3 bases: TGTGCCAGCAGCCCACAGGGTGGGTTTGGCTACACCTTC.

The chain employs TRBV28 and TRBJ1-4, with unresolved D. The V and J ends lost 5 bases and 8 bases respectively, with 9 bases between them. Germline V CDR1 and CDR2: MDHEN, SYDVKM. The CDR3 is 12 amino acids. This chain's CDR3 is CASSGEAEKLFF. The CDR3 coding sequence is TGTGCCAGCAGTGGGGAGGCGGAAAAACTGTTTTTT.